A selection of T cell receptor beta chains follows, all from one sample in a study of shared clonotypes between healthy human individuals. The data were produced by immunoSEQ multiplex PCR, yet TCRdb's version contains in-frame clones alone and is incomplete. In the table there are about 2.2 million clones, about 93% of which are singletons. The sequenced material came from naive CD8+ T cells from PBMCs. The receptors were gathered from a man aged 18-30 years in good health. Some clones in this sample may be carry-over from other donors' samples. Each CDR3 is given with its conserved first and last residue. The D gene is left open where the match is weak. Not all rows give a size; the values are once, few, many and, for expanded clones, a class.

V gene	J gene	clone size	D gene	CDR3 protein	CDR3 DNA
TRBV7-2	TRBJ1-5	-	TRBD1	CASSLVEGGADQPQHF	TGTGCCAGCAGCTTAGTAGAAGGGGGCGCGGATCAGCCCCAGCATTTT
TRBV2	TRBJ2-7	-	-	CASSDTGTYDEQYF	TGTGCCAGCAGTGACACCGGGACATACGACGAGCAGTACTTC
TRBV30	TRBJ1-3	-	-	CGGPGKGNTIYF	TGTGGAGGTCCAGGGAAGGGAAACACCATATATTTT
TRBV30	TRBJ2-7	once	-	CAWSAGDLYEQYF	TGTGCCTGGTCCGCTGGAGATCTCTACGAGCAGTACTTC
TRBV28	TRBJ2-7	-	-	CASSFSEQYF	TGTGCCAGCAGCTTCAGCGAGCAGTACTTC
TRBV19	TRBJ2-3	-	-	CASTWGRGTDTQYF	TGTGCCAGTACGTGGGGCAGGGGCACAGATACGCAGTATTTT
TRBV9	TRBJ2-7	once	TRBD2	CASSVSSGYEQYF	TGTGCCAGCAGCGTGTCTAGCGGGTACGAGCAGTACTTC
TRBV19	TRBJ1-3	once	TRBD1	CASGLDRLSGNTIYF	TGTGCCAGTGGTCTGGACAGGCTCTCTGGAAACACCATATATTTT
TRBV7-9	TRBJ2-5	once	-	CASSLAAGFQETQYF	TGTGCCAGCAGCTTAGCGGCCGGCTTCCAAGAGACCCAGTACTTC
TRBV10-3	TRBJ2-1	-	TRBD2	CAIRLADINEQFF	TGTGCCATCCGACTAGCGGATATAAATGAGCAGTTCTTC
TRBV5-1	TRBJ2-5	-	-	CASSLGAYRPIQETQYF	TGCGCCAGCAGCTTAGGGGCTTATCGGCCCATCCAAGAGACCCAGTACTTC
TRBV11-3	TRBJ2-2	-	TRBD1	CASSARTGGNTGELFF	TGTGCCAGCAGCGCCCGGACAGGGGGTAACACCGGGGAGCTGTTTTTT
TRBV5-4	TRBJ1-1	-	-	CASSGDSLEAFF	TGTGCCAGCAGCGGTGACTCTCTGGAAGCTTTCTTT
TRBV7-9	TRBJ2-4	-	TRBD1	CASSLGTGGRVAKNIQYF	TGTGCCAGCAGCTTAGGGACAGGGGGCAGGGTAGCCAAAAACATTCAGTACTTC
TRBV28	TRBJ2-7	-	-	CASSSRDGNYEQYF	TGTGCCAGCAGCTCCCGGGACGGCAACTACGAGCAGTACTTC
TRBV7-3	TRBJ2-2	-	-	CASSLKATGELFF	TGTGCCAGCAGCTTAAAAGCGACCGGGGAGCTGTTTTTT
TRBV29-1	TRBJ1-1	-	-	CSVEELGPKTTEAFF	TGCAGCGTTGAAGAGTTGGGTCCCAAGACCACTGAAGCTTTCTTT
TRBV28	TRBJ2-1	-	-	CASSRTVHRRLAALVDEQFF	TGTGCCAGCAGCAGAACGGTTCACAGGCGACTCGCGGCACTCGTCGATGAGCAGTTCTTC
TRBV27	TRBJ2-3	-	-	CASSLYDRPTDTQYF	TGTGCCAGCAGTTTATACGACAGACCTACAGATACGCAGTATTTT
TRBV27	TRBJ2-7	-	TRBD1	CASSSKTGVAAYEQYF	TGTGCCAGCAGTTCAAAGACAGGGGTGGCGGCCTACGAGCAGTACTTC
TRBV11-2	TRBJ2-7	-	TRBD1	CASSPDARGLYEQYF	TGTGCCAGCAGCCCTGACGCTAGGGGGCTCTACGAGCAGTACTTC
TRBV5-1	TRBJ2-7	-	-	CASSSGSYEQYF	TGCGCCAGCAGCTCTGGATCCTACGAGCAGTACTTC
TRBV5-4	TRBJ2-7	-	-	CASASMDSRGPYEQYF	TGTGCCAGCGCTTCGATGGATTCGCGGGGACCCTACGAGCAGTACTTC
TRBV7-9	TRBJ2-2	-	-	CASSLDDRGTGELFF	TGTGCCAGCAGCTTAGATGATAGGGGCACCGGGGAGCTGTTTTTT
TRBV2	TRBJ2-7	-	-	CASIFVTNSYEQYF	TGTGCCAGCATCTTTGTAACGAACTCCTACGAGCAGTACTTC
TRBV29-1	TRBJ1-2	-	-	CSVARPRGYTF	TGCAGCGTTGCCCGGCCTCGCGGCTACACCTTC
TRBV10-1	TRBJ2-7	-	-	CASSDPGKMGYEQYF	TGCGCCAGCAGTGATCCGGGGAAGATGGGGTACGAGCAGTACTTC
TRBV23-1	TRBJ1-1	-	-	CASSAGRATEAFF	TGCGCCAGCAGTGCCGGCAGGGCCACTGAAGCTTTCTTT
TRBV2	TRBJ2-5	once	-	CASSELTVQETQYF	TGTGCCAGCAGCGAATTGACGGTTCAAGAGACCCAGTACTTC
TRBV6-1	TRBJ1-3	-	-	CASSEGSGLYLGNTIYF	TGTGCCAGCAGTGAGGGTTCGGGGCTTTATCTCGGAAACACCATATATTTT
TRBV9	TRBJ1-5	-	TRBD1	CASSVGAGGTQPQHF	TGTGCCAGCAGCGTAGGAGCAGGGGGGACTCAGCCCCAGCATTTT
TRBV5-1	TRBJ1-4	-	-	CASSLAGGANEKLFF	TGCGCCAGCAGCTTGGCCGGCGGGGCGAATGAAAAACTGTTTTTT
TRBV27	TRBJ2-2	-	-	CASRSPGFANTGELFF	TGTGCCAGCAGATCTCCGGGGTTCGCGAACACCGGGGAGCTGTTTTTT
TRBV27	TRBJ2-3	-	TRBD2	CASSSIGVAGVGSTDTQYF	TGTGCCAGCAGTTCCATCGGGGTAGCGGGAGTGGGTAGCACAGATACGCAGTATTTT
TRBV10-1	TRBJ2-1	-	TRBD2	CASSEAPFAGGFHEQFF	TGCGCCAGCAGTGAGGCTCCCTTTGCGGGAGGGTTCCATGAGCAGTTCTTC
TRBV29-1	TRBJ1-2	-	TRBD1	CSVAGTEGGYTF	TGCAGCGTTGCCGGGACAGAGGGAGGCTACACCTTC
TRBV7-3	TRBJ2-1	-	-	CASSLRGFDEQFF	TGTGCCAGCAGCTTAAGGGGCTTCGATGAGCAGTTCTTC
TRBV9	TRBJ2-7	-	TRBD1	CASSVKVQGGEQYF	TGTGCCAGCAGCGTAAAAGTACAGGGGGGCGAGCAGTACTTC
TRBV27	TRBJ1-1	once	-	CASRFWGPNTEAFF	TGTGCCAGCAGGTTCTGGGGGCCCAACACTGAAGCTTTCTTT
TRBV6-4	TRBJ2-1	-	TRBD1	CASSLGQGFEQFF	TGTGCCAGCAGTCTTGGACAGGGTTTCGAGCAGTTCTTC
TRBV6-7	TRBJ1-4	-	-	CASNLRGKLGEKLFF	TGTGCCAGCAATCTGAGAGGGAAACTCGGGGAAAAACTGTTTTTT
TRBV6-1	TRBJ1-2	-	-	CASSAKGYNSYGYTF	TGTGCCAGCAGTGCTAAGGGTTACAATTCCTATGGCTACACCTTC
TRBV7-9	TRBJ2-1	-	-	CASSSGSLNEQFF	TGTGCCAGCAGCTCCGGGAGTTTGAATGAGCAGTTCTTC
TRBV6-6	TRBJ2-7	once	TRBD2	CASSYSKREQYEQYF	TGTGCCAGCAGTTACTCGAAGCGGGAGCAGTACGAGCAGTACTTC